These 5 T cell receptor beta chains originate from one sample sequenced in a study of blood T cell repertoires in COVID-19. The table came from immunoSEQ multiplex PCR; TCRdb's copy has only in-frame clones and leaves some out. In the table there are approximately 130,000 clones, approximately 86% of which are singletons. The sequenced sample was peripheral blood. The receptors originated from a woman between 50 and 59 years old who had recovered from COVID-19.

The chain links TRBV10-3 to TRBJ2-2; weak D call: TRBD1 (6 bases). From germline, CDR1 is ENHRY and CDR2 SYGVKD. Trimming took off 2 bases at V and 5 bases at J, with 12 bases between the two ends. The length of the CDR3 is 15 residues. CDR3 protein: CAISEPDSQTGELFF. The CDR3 nucleotides read TGTGCCATCAGTGAGCCGGACAGTCAAACCGGGGAGCTGTTTTTT.

The chain couples TRBV4-1 to TRBJ2-3; 7 bases fit TRBD2. V lost 4 bases and J lost 0; bases outside the gene matches: 4. The CDR3 totals 15 residues. Germline loops: CDR1 MGHRA, CDR2 YSYEKL. Written as DNA, the CDR3 is TGCGCCAGCAGCCCCGGACTAGTGAGCACAGATACGCAGTATTTT. Protein product: CASSPGLVSTDTQYF.

This chain uses TRBV19 with TRBJ2-2, with 7 bases aligning to TRBD1. This CDR3 has 13 amino acids. From germline, CDR1 is LNHDA and CDR2 SQIVND (reference sequence). The junction had 1 base not matched to a gene; V was cut back by 9 bases and J by 0 bases. As DNA, the CDR3 is TGTGCCAGCGGGACAGCGAACACCGGGGAGCTGTTTTTT. Translating gives CASGTANTGELFF.

The chain has TRBV12-5 and TRBJ2-1; 11 bases agree with TRBD1. Germline-derived CDR1 and CDR2 are LGHNT and FRNRAP. V trimming: 4 bases; J trimming: 8 bases; junction bases outside the gene matches: 7. The CDR3 consists of 15 residues. Here the CDR3 reads CASGSRTGGGDEQFF. The CDR3 DNA is TGTGCTAGTGGTTCGCGGACAGGGGGCGGGGATGAGCAGTTCTTC.

The V and J genes are TRBV6-2 or TRBV6-3 and TRBJ1-2, with a possible D match to TRBD1 (6 bases). Trimming shortened V by 5 bases and J by 1 base, and 8 bases separated the two germline ends. The germline V gene encodes CDR1 MNHEY and CDR2 SVGEGT. This CDR3 is 13 amino acids long. CDR3 coding DNA: TGTGCCAGCAGTCAGGACAGTAACTATGGCTACACCTTC. It translates to CASSQDSNYGYTF.